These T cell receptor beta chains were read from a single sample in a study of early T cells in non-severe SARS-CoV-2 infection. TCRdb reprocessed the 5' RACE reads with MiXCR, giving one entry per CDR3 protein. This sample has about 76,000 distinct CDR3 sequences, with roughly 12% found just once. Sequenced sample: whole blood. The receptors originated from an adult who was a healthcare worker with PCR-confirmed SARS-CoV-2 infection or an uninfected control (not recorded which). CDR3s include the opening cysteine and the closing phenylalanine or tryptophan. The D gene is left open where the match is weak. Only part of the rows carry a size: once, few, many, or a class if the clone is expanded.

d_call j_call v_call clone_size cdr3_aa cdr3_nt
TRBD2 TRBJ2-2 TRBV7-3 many CASSPNTAGANTGELFF TGTGCCAGCAGCCCAAACACAGCGGGGGCTAACACCGGGGAGCTGTTTTTT
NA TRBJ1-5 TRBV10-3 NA CAISAKAAPDQPQHF TGTGCCATCAGCGCGAAGGCGGCCCCTGATCAGCCCCAGCATTTT
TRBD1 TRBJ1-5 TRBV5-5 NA CASSLTGASQPQHF TGTGCCAGCAGCTTGACAGGGGCTAGTCAGCCCCAGCATTTT
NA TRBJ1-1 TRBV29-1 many CSVEGQGGTEAFF TGCAGCGTTGAGGGGCAGGGAGGGACTGAAGCTTTCTTT
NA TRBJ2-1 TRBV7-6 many CASSWRASQVNEQFF TGTGCCAGCAGCTGGCGGGCTAGCCAGGTCAATGAGCAGTTCTTC
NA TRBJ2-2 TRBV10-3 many CAISESLGPGELFF TGTGCCATCAGTGAGTCTTTAGGTCCCGGGGAGCTGTTTTTT
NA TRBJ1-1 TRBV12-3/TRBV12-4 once CASSLNSGTYTEAFF TGTGCCAGCAGTTTAAACAGCGGGACCTACACTGAAGCTTTCTTT
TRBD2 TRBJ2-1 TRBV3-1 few CASSQTRTSGEQFF TGTGCCAGCAGCCAAACGAGGACTAGCGGGGAGCAGTTCTTC
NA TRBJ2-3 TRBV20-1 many CSARDLGRF TGCAGTGCTAGAGATCTGGGGCGTTTT
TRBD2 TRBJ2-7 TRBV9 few CASSVVPSGTYEQYF TGTGCCAGCAGCGTAGTACCTAGCGGGACCTACGAGCAGTACTTC
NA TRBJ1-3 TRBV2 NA CASTPGDGNTIYF TGTGCCAGCACCCCAGGGGATGGAAACACCATATATTTT
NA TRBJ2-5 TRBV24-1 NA CATSDGRGKQETQYF TGTGCCACCAGTGACGGTAGAGGGAAGCAAGAGACCCAGTACTTC
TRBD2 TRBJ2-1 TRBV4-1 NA CASSQDGASGGADEQFF TGCGCCAGCAGCCAAGATGGGGCTAGCGGGGGGGCCGATGAGCAGTTCTTC
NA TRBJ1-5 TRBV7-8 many CASSLSGLAQPQHF TGTGCCAGCAGCTTATCGGGGCTCGCGCAGCCCCAGCATTTT
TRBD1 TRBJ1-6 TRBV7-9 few CASSLDGQGAYNSPLHF TGTGCCAGCAGCTTAGATGGACAGGGGGCATATAATTCACCCCTCCACTTT
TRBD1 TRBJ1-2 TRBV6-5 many CASSWDRINYGYTF TGTGCCAGCAGTTGGGACAGAATTAACTATGGCTACACCTTC
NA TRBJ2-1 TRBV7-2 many CASSLINEQFF TGTGCCAGCAGCCTTATCAATGAGCAGTTCTTC
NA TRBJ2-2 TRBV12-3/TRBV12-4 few CASRPTVTGELFF TGTGCCAGCAGACCAACAGTTACCGGGGAGCTGTTTTTT
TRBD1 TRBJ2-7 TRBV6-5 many CASRKPGQIREQYF TGTGCCAGCAGAAAACCGGGACAGATTAGGGAGCAGTACTTC
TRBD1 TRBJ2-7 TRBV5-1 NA CASRRDSSYEQYF TGCGCCAGCAGACGGGACAGCTCCTACGAGCAGTACTTC
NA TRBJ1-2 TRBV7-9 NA CASSSPTAAGGSYGYTF TGTGCCAGCAGCTCTCCGACAGCAGCGGGGGGTAGCTATGGCTACACCTTC
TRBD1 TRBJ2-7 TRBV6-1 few CAAWTGQGSYEQYF TGTGCCGCCTGGACGGGACAGGGGTCCTACGAGCAGTACTTC
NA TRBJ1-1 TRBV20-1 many CSARAPRGTEAFF TGCAGTGCTAGAGCACCAAGGGGCACTGAAGCTTTCTTT
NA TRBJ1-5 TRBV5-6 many CASSFQGRQPQHF TGTGCCAGCAGCTTTCAGGGGCGCCAGCCCCAGCATTTT
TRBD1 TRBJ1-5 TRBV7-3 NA CASSVDRDQPQHF TGTGCCAGCAGCGTGGACAGGGATCAGCCCCAGCATTTT
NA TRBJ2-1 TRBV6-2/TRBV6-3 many CASSQQEYNEQFF TGTGCCAGCAGTCAGCAAGAATACAATGAGCAGTTCTTC
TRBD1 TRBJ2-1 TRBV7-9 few CASSRRDRDHNEQFF TGTGCCAGCAGCCGACGGGACAGGGATCACAATGAGCAGTTCTTC
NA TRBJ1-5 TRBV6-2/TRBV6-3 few CASSYLGGPPQHF TGTGCCAGCAGTTACCTGGGGGGACCTCCCCAGCATTTT
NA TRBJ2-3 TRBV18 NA CASSPPVAGPSTDTQYF TGTGCCAGCTCACCACCAGTCGCGGGCCCTAGCACAGATACGCAGTATTTT
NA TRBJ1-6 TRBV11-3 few CASSLDPGQNSPLHF TGTGCCAGCAGCTTAGATCCCGGACAGAATTCACCCCTCCACTTT
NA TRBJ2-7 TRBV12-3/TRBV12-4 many CASSPGFSYEQYF TGTGCCAGCAGTCCAGGATTCTCCTACGAGCAGTACTTC
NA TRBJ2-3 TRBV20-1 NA CSAREADLADTQYF TGCAGTGCTAGAGAGGCGGACCTCGCAGATACGCAGTATTTT
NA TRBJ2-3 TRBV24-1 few CATSDLIFRDTQYF TGTGCCACCAGTGATTTGATATTTAGAGATACGCAGTATTTT
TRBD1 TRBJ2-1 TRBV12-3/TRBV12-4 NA CASTVDRTGEQFF TGTGCCAGCACCGTAGACAGGACAGGTGAGCAGTTCTTC
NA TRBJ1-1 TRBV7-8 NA CASSSGGGRTEAFF TGTGCCAGCAGCTCCGGGGGCGGGAGGACTGAAGCTTTCTTT